These T cell receptor beta chains were read from a single sample in a study of blood T cell repertoires in COVID-19. The data were produced by immunoSEQ multiplex PCR, yet TCRdb's version contains in-frame clones alone and is incomplete. The table shows just over 90,000 clones, with approximately 86% occurring only once. Sample: peripheral blood. Receptors originate from a woman aged 80 or over with acute or convalescent COVID-19. CDR3s include the opening cysteine and the closing phenylalanine or tryptophan. The order of the fields is D gene, V gene, clone size, J gene, CDR3 protein, CDR3 DNA. The D gene is left open where the match is weak. The size of a clone is reported for some rows only, either as once, few or many, or as a class for expanded clones.

>-|TRBV12-2|-|TRBJ2-6
CASRLALSAGANVLTF
TGTGCAAGTCGCTTAGCGCTAAGCGCTGGGGCCAACGTCCTGACTTTC
>-|TRBV6-1|-|TRBJ1-6
CASSDNSRSGSPLHF
TGTGCCAGCAGTGATAACAGCCGTAGTGGATCACCCCTCCACTTT
>TRBD2|TRBV29-1|-|TRBJ2-5
CSVEGAPGGAQETQYF
TGCAGCGTTGAAGGGGCCCCGGGGGGTGCACAAGAGACCCAGTACTTC
>TRBD1|TRBV5-8|-|TRBJ2-1
CASSRDSTSSYNEQFF
TGTGCCAGCAGCAGGGACAGCACGAGCTCCTACAATGAGCAGTTCTTC
>TRBD2|TRBV24-1|-|TRBJ2-1
CATSDNAGDSYNEQFF
TGTGCCACCAGTGATAATGCGGGGGACTCCTACAATGAGCAGTTCTTC
>TRBD2|TRBV10-3|-|TRBJ2-7
CAISEGLADSYEQYF
TGTGCCATCAGTGAAGGACTAGCGGACTCCTACGAGCAGTACTTC
>-|TRBV19|-|TRBJ2-1
CASRRNSEQFF
TGTGCCAGTAGGCGAAATAGTGAGCAGTTCTTC
>TRBD2|TRBV28|-|TRBJ2-1
CASSLMLGLAGGQQFF
TGTGCCAGCAGTTTGATGCTGGGGCTAGCGGGGGGCCAGCAGTTCTTC
>-|TRBV2|-|TRBJ1-2
CASSEYTPNYGYTF
TGTGCCAGCAGTGAGTACACCCCTAACTATGGCTACACCTTC
>-|TRBV7-6|-|TRBJ2-7
CASSPLGSSYEQYF
TGTGCCAGCAGCCCACTAGGATCCTCCTACGAGCAGTACTTC
>TRBD2|TRBV27|-|TRBJ2-5
CASSLLASGGPRAQYF
TGTGCCAGCAGTTTATTAGCTAGCGGGGGCCCCAGGGCCCAGTACTTC
>-|TRBV27|-|TRBJ2-7
CASSPSPRVEQYF
TGTGCCAGCAGTCCCTCCCCACGGGTCGAGCAGTACTTC
>TRBD1|TRBV2|-|TRBJ1-2
CASSRGLGYGYTF
TGTGCCAGCAGTAGGGGGCTGGGCTATGGCTACACCTTC
>TRBD1|TRBV27|-|TRBJ2-1
CASRATGGNEQFF
TGTGCCAGCAGGGCAACAGGGGGTAATGAGCAGTTCTTC
>-|TRBV3-1/TRBV3-2|-|TRBJ2-5
CASSQDVTGLETQYF
TGTGCCAGCAGCCAAGACGTTACAGGATTGGAGACCCAGTACTTC
>-|TRBV12-3/TRBV12-4|-|TRBJ2-1
CASSLGQYNEQFF
TGTGCCAGCAGCCTTGGACAATACAATGAGCAGTTCTTC
>TRBD1|TRBV5-1|-|TRBJ1-1
CASSLGTGNTEAFF
TGCGCCAGCAGCTTGGGGACAGGGAACACTGAAGCTTTCTTT
>-|TRBV2|-|TRBJ1-1
CASSEGQGRDTEAFF
TGTGCCAGCAGTGAAGGTCAGGGGAGGGACACTGAAGCTTTCTTT
>-|TRBV4-2|-|TRBJ1-4
CASSQTATNEKLFF
TGTGCCAGCAGCCAGACAGCAACTAATGAAAAACTGTTTTTT
>-|TRBV7-3|-|TRBJ2-5
CASSRQGQETQYF
TGTGCCAGCAGTCGGCAGGGCCAAGAGACCCAGTACTTC
>-|TRBV5-1|-|TRBJ1-1
CASSSSSNTEAFF
TGCGCCAGCAGCTCTTCGTCGAACACTGAAGCTTTCTTT
>TRBD1|TRBV9|-|TRBJ1-1
CASSVVPGGTEAFF
TGTGCCAGCAGCGTAGTACCAGGGGGGACTGAAGCTTTCTTT
>-|TRBV2|-|TRBJ2-1
CASSGSVAYNEQFF
TGTGCCAGCAGTGGTAGCGTCGCCTACAATGAGCAGTTCTTC
>-|TRBV12-3/TRBV12-4|-|TRBJ1-3
CASSSRRGNTIYF
TGTGCCAGCAGTTCGAGGAGGGGAAACACCATATATTTT
>-|TRBV18|once|TRBJ2-5
CASSPESGSHETQYF
TGTGCCAGCTCACCAGAGTCAGGGTCACACGAGACCCAGTACTTC
>TRBD2|TRBV7-2|-|TRBJ2-1
CASSLGSGGAIYEQFF
TGTGCCAGCAGCTTAGGTAGCGGGGGGGCCATCTATGAGCAGTTCTTC
>-|TRBV7-9|-|TRBJ2-3
CASSIRRSGTPTDTQYF
TGTGCCAGCAGCATTCGCCGATCAGGGACTCCCACAGATACGCAGTATTTT
>TRBD1|TRBV7-9|-|TRBJ2-1
CASSLGGGGHEQFF
TGTGCCAGCAGCTTAGGAGGGGGCGGGCATGAGCAGTTCTTC
>-|TRBV27|-|TRBJ1-6
CASSAGVVLHF
TGTGCCAGCAGTGCGGGAGTTGTCCTCCACTTT
>TRBD1|TRBV7-8|once|TRBJ2-1
CASSSWDRRTYNEQFF
TGTGCCAGCAGCTCCTGGGACAGGCGAACCTACAATGAGCAGTTCTTC
>-|TRBV21-1|-|TRBJ2-7
CASSKEKLWDNEQYF
TGTGCCAGCAGCAAAGAGAAACTTTGGGACAACGAGCAGTACTTC
>-|TRBV12-3/TRBV12-4|-|TRBJ1-1
CASSRNTEAFF
TGTGCCAGCAGCCGGAACACTGAAGCTTTCTTT
>TRBD2|TRBV3-1/TRBV3-2|-|TRBJ2-1
CASQAGYNEQFF
TGTGCCAGCCAAGCGGGGTACAATGAGCAGTTCTTC
>TRBD2|TRBV27|-|TRBJ2-3
CASSFLAGLTDTQYF
TGTGCCAGCAGTTTCCTAGCGGGGCTCACAGATACGCAGTATTTT
>TRBD2|TRBV11-1|-|TRBJ2-1
CASSPLRSGAYNEQFF
TGTGCCAGCAGCCCCCTAAGAAGCGGGGCATACAATGAGCAGTTCTTC
>TRBD1|TRBV24-1|-|TRBJ2-1
CATSDPGDRVTYNEQFF
TGTGCCACCAGTGACCCGGGGGACAGGGTTACCTACAATGAGCAGTTCTTC
>-|TRBV7-9|-|TRBJ2-7
CASSLDRTYEQYF
TGTGCCAGCAGCTTAGACAGAACCTACGAGCAGTACTTC
>TRBD1|TRBV7-3|-|TRBJ1-5
CASSLTGGNQPQHF
TGTGCCAGCAGCTTGACAGGGGGAAATCAGCCCCAGCATTTT
>-|TRBV15|-|TRBJ1-4
CATSSGSGNEKLFF
TGTGCCACCAGCAGCGGGAGTGGTAATGAAAAACTGTTTTTT